This T cell receptor (beta chain) was sequenced for a study of T cell repertoires in cytomegalovirus infection. About the research overall: HLA-B-restricted CMV epitopes that are well studied, plus recently identified HLA-C-restricted ones, were used by the study. Study-wide points: Within the response measured ex vivo, HLA-C-restricted CMV-specific TCR beta clonotypes were dominant.

Via MiXCR, TCRdb re-called the reads, giving one row per CDR3 protein. The table has roughly 500,000 distinct CDR3 sequences, about 33% seen once. Points on this clonotype: Its specificity is not known.

The source was cultured PBMCs, collected from culture after CMV antigen stimulation. The TCR sequence derives from a human donor in good health (CMV status not recorded). Some clones in this sample may be carry-over from other donors' samples.

In nucleotides, the CDR3 is TGTGCCTGGAGTCTGGGGGAGGTCAGCACAGATACGCAGTATTTT. Protein sequence: CAWSLGEVSTDTQYF. The chain is built from TRBV30 and TRBJ2-3, with D perhaps matching TRBD2 (6 bases). Germline loops: CDR1 GTSNPN, CDR2 SVGIG (reference sequence). CDR3 length: 15 residues. Trimming pared 2 bases from V and 0 bases from J, leaving 12 bases between.